The rows below give T cell receptor beta chains drawn from one sample of a study of T cells in localized non-small cell lung cancer. The table came from immunoSEQ multiplex PCR; TCRdb's copy has only in-frame clones and leaves some out. The sample lists about 82,000 clones, 60% to 85% occurring once. Specimen: PBMCs, collected before any cancer treatment. These receptors all stem from a man between 40 and 70 years old with stage II squamous cell lung carcinoma. Each CDR3 is given with its conserved first and last residue. A D gene is named only where the DNA matches it firmly. Size is stated for part of the rows, as once, few or many counts, or as a class when the clone is expanded.

clone_size,d_call,v_call,j_call,cdr3_nt,cdr3_aa
.,TRBD1,TRBV7-3,TRBJ1-1,TGTGCCAGCAGCGTGGACAGGGACGGTGAAGCTTTCTTT,CASSVDRDGEAFF
.,TRBD1,TRBV5-1,TRBJ1-1,TGCGCCAGCAGCTTGGTTCCAGGGGGCTCGGGCACTGAAGCTTTCTTT,CASSLVPGGSGTEAFF
few,TRBD2,TRBV2,TRBJ2-1,TGTGCCAGCAGTGGTTGGGAGGGCTCCTACAATGAGCAGTTCTTC,CASSGWEGSYNEQFF
.,.,TRBV5-4,TRBJ2-3,TGTGCCAGCAGCCCCACCGGGGTTTCTAGCACAGATACGCAGTATTTT,CASSPTGVSSTDTQYF
.,.,TRBV7-9,TRBJ1-1,TGTGCCAGCAGCGTCGACAGGCCTGAAGCTTTCTTT,CASSVDRPEAFF
.,.,TRBV2,TRBJ2-7,TGTGCCAGCAGTGAAGCCCTACTCTACGAGCAGTACTTC,CASSEALLYEQYF
few,.,TRBV7-9,TRBJ1-2,TGTGCCAGCAGCCTCGTTGGGCGGGGCCGCTTGGACTATGGCTACACCTTC,CASSLVGRGRLDYGYTF
.,.,TRBV5-1,TRBJ1-4,TGCGCCAGCAGCTTGGTACGGGCAACTAATGAAAAACTGTTTTTT,CASSLVRATNEKLFF
.,.,TRBV11-2,TRBJ2-7,TGTGCCAGCAGCCCAGACGTGATCAGAGCCTCCTACGAGCAGTACTTC,CASSPDVIRASYEQYF
.,.,TRBV9,TRBJ1-2,TGTGCCAGCAGCGAGGGATTGGGGAGCTATGGCTACACCTTC,CASSEGLGSYGYTF
.,TRBD1,TRBV6-1,TRBJ2-7,TGTGCCAGCAGTTTAGAGGACAGGGCCCCCTACGAGCAGTACTTC,CASSLEDRAPYEQYF
.,.,TRBV7-9,TRBJ2-5,TGTGCCAGCAGCCCCCCCCGGGGGATATGGGAGACCCAGTACTTC,CASSPPRGIWETQYF
.,.,TRBV18,TRBJ2-1,TGTGCCAGCTCACCCCGGACAGTAAATGAGCAGTTCTTC,CASSPRTVNEQFF
.,.,TRBV4-1,TRBJ1-5,TGCGCCAGCAGCCAATTAGACAGAAGCAATCAGCCCCAGCATTTT,CASSQLDRSNQPQHF
.,TRBD2,TRBV7-2,TRBJ2-5,TGTGCCAGCAGTCGGGCAAGCGGGGGGGCCACGAAGACCCAGTACTTC,CASSRASGGATKTQYF
.,.,TRBV6-5,TRBJ1-2,TGTGCCAGCAGCCACTCCGGGACGGAGTATGGCTACACCTTC,CASSHSGTEYGYTF
.,.,TRBV2,TRBJ1-5,TGTGCCAGCAGTGAAGCTAAGAAGGGCAGGGGAAACAATCAGCCCCAGCATTTT,CASSEAKKGRGNNQPQHF
.,.,TRBV28,TRBJ2-6,TGTGCCAGCAGTTTATGGGTTACTGGGGCCAACGTCCTGACTTTC,CASSLWVTGANVLTF
.,.,TRBV7-3,TRBJ1-2,TGTGCCAGCAGCTTAGAAACGGCTCGGGGCTACACCTTC,CASSLETARGYTF
few,.,TRBV11-2,TRBJ1-2,TGTGCCGCGGCAGGGAGGAATGGCTACACCTTC,CAAAGRNGYTF
.,.,TRBV19,TRBJ2-7,TGTGCCAGTAGTATAGCCCCGGAGAGGACCGACTCCTACGAGCAGTACTTC,CASSIAPERTDSYEQYF
.,TRBD1,TRBV2,TRBJ1-4,TGTGCCAGCAGTATTACAGGGGTTAATGAAAAACTGTTTTTT,CASSITGVNEKLFF
.,.,TRBV19,TRBJ1-4,TGTGCCAGTAGTATCGTCGGGTTCACTGAAAAACTGTTTTTT,CASSIVGFTEKLFF
.,TRBD1,TRBV6-5,TRBJ1-1,TGTGCCAGCACAAATACAGGGGAAACTGAAGCTTTCTTT,CASTNTGETEAFF
.,.,TRBV19,TRBJ1-1,TGTGCCAGTAGTAACCGGGACCTTAACGGGGCTTTCTTT,CASSNRDLNGAFF
.,TRBD1,TRBV4-3,TRBJ2-2,TGCGCCAGCAGTGTCGACAGGGGTAACACCGGGGAGCTGTTTTTT,CASSVDRGNTGELFF
.,.,TRBV5-4,TRBJ2-5,TGTGCCAGCAGCTTGGCAGGGGCGCGTGAGACCCAGTACTTC,CASSLAGARETQYF
once,TRBD1,TRBV5-4,TRBJ2-1,TGTGCCAGCAGCTCTGCGCCCGTGGGGGACAGGGTCTACAATGAGCAGTTCTTC,CASSSAPVGDRVYNEQFF
.,.,TRBV19,TRBJ2-2,TGTGCCAGTACCCTCCGGACGCTAGTCGGGGAGCTGTTTTTT,CASTLRTLVGELFF
.,TRBD1,TRBV7-2,TRBJ2-7,TGTGCCAGCAGTTCCAGACAGGGCTCCTACGAGCAGTACTTC,CASSSRQGSYEQYF
.,.,TRBV29-1,TRBJ1-1,TGCAGCGTTGTAATGAACACTGAAGCTTTCTTT,CSVVMNTEAFF
few,.,TRBV28,TRBJ1-2,TGTGCCAGCAGCCTAAACTATGGCTACACCTTC,CASSLNYGYTF
.,TRBD2,TRBV19,TRBJ2-1,TGTGCCAGTAGTCCCGGGATAGCGGGAGCCCTCTTC,CASSPGIAGALF
.,TRBD1,TRBV28,TRBJ2-7,TGTGCCAGCAGGGGGACAGGGGGCTTCGGCGTGTACGAGCAGTACTTC,CASRGTGGFGVYEQYF
.,.,TRBV19,TRBJ1-2,TGTGCCAGTAGCGCGGGGCAGAGGGAAGCCGGCTACACCTTC,CASSAGQREAGYTF
.,TRBD1,TRBV15,TRBJ2-7,TGTGCCACCAGCGGACCCGGACAGGGGACCTACGAGCAGTACTTC,CATSGPGQGTYEQYF
.,.,TRBV28,TRBJ2-2,TGTGCCAGCATCTTCAGGGCTACCAACACCGGGGAGCTGTTTTTT,CASIFRATNTGELFF
few,.,TRBV7-9,TRBJ1-1,TGTGCCAGCAGCCGATACCAGGACACTGAAGCTTTCTTT,CASSRYQDTEAFF
.,.,TRBV6-1,TRBJ2-7,TGTGCCAGCAGTGTATCCGGGCCATACGAGCAGTACTTC,CASSVSGPYEQYF
.,TRBD1,TRBV9,TRBJ1-2,TGTGCCAGCAGCGTAGCGGGACAGGGGCGGGGTGGGGCTGGCTACACCTTC,CASSVAGQGRGGAGYTF
.,TRBD1,TRBV7-9,TRBJ2-3,TGTGCCAGCAGCTCGACAGGGGCAGGGACAGATACGCAGTATTTT,CASSSTGAGTDTQYF
.,.,TRBV7-8,TRBJ1-1,TGTGCCAGCAGCTTAAGCGGTTCCAACACTGAAGCTTTCTTT,CASSLSGSNTEAFF
.,.,TRBV4-2,TRBJ2-5,TGTGCCAGCAGCCAAGTCGACAGTTTGGAGACCCAGTACTTC,CASSQVDSLETQYF
.,TRBD1,TRBV9,TRBJ1-2,TGTGCCAGCAGCGTAGGGGTGGACAGGGGAGGATTTAACTATGGCTACACCTTC,CASSVGVDRGGFNYGYTF
.,TRBD2,TRBV7-2,TRBJ2-7,TGTGCCAGCAGCTTGGGACTAGCGGACGAGCAGTACTTC,CASSLGLADEQYF
.,TRBD2,TRBV30,TRBJ2-3,TGTGCCTGGAGGGCCCTGGATAGACGGGAGGCAAATACGCAGTATTTT,CAWRALDRREANTQYF
.,.,TRBV30,TRBJ2-5,TGTGCCTGGGTCCGAAGTGGGGGCGAGACCCAGTACTTC,CAWVRSGGETQYF
.,TRBD1,TRBV7-3,TRBJ2-2,TGTGCCAGCAGCTCAACAGGGGGCGTCGCCGGGGAGCTGTTTTTT,CASSSTGGVAGELFF
.,TRBD1,TRBV30,TRBJ1-6,TGTGCCTGGGGGGACAGGAGCTCCTATAATTCACCCCTCCACTTT,CAWGDRSSYNSPLHF
.,.,TRBV7-3,TRBJ1-1,TGTGCCAGCAGCCACCGTGGCAGGAACACTGAAGCTTTCTTT,CASSHRGRNTEAFF
.,TRBD1,TRBV7-2,TRBJ1-1,TGTGCCAGCAGAATGTCGAGGGGACAGATGAACACTGAAGCTTTCTTT,CASRMSRGQMNTEAFF